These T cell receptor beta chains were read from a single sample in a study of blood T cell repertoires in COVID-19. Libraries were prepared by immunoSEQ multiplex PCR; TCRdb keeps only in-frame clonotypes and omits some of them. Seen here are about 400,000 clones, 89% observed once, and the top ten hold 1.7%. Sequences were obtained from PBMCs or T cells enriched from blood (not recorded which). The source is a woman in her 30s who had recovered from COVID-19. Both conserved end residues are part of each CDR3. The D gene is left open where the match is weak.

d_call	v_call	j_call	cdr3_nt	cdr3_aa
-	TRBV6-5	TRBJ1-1	TGTGCCAGCAGTTACTCGGCCCAAGGGGACACTGAAGCTTTCTTT	CASSYSAQGDTEAFF
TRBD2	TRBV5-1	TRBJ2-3	TGCGCCAGCAGCTCGACTAGCGGGAGCACAGATACGCAGTATTTT	CASSSTSGSTDTQYF
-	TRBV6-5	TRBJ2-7	TGTGCCAGCAGTTACCTCATAGACTACGAGCAGTACTTC	CASSYLIDYEQYF
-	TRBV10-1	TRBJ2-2	TGCGCCAGCACCCCTAGAACGAACACCGGGGAGCTGTTTTTT	CASTPRTNTGELFF
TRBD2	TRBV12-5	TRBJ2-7	TGTGCTAGTGGTTTGGATATTAGCGGGAGGACCTACGAGCAGTACTTC	CASGLDISGRTYEQYF
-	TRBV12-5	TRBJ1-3	TGTGCTAGCGAAACAGGCTCTGGAAACACCATATATTTT	CASETGSGNTIYF
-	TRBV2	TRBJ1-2	TGTGCCAGCAGTGAGTGGGGGCCAGGTGGGGGCTACACCTTC	CASSEWGPGGGYTF
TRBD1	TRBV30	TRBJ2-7	TGTGCCTGGAGTGGAGACAGGGCATACTACGAGCAGTACTTC	CAWSGDRAYYEQYF
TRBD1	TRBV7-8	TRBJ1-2	TGTGCCAGCAGCTTAGGGAGGGGACAGGGGCCCGTTGGCTATGGCTACACCTTC	CASSLGRGQGPVGYGYTF
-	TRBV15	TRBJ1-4	TGTGCCACCAGCAGAGTTTTACAGGGCAGGGAAAATGAAAAACTGTTTTTT	CATSRVLQGRENEKLFF
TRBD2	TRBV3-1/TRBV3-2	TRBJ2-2	TGTGCCAGCAGCCAAGAAACTAGCGGGATGACCGGGGAGCTGTTTTTT	CASSQETSGMTGELFF
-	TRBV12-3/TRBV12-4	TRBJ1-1	TGTGCCAGCAACCCTGGGCGGGGGGCTGAAGCTTTCTTT	CASNPGRGAEAFF